This section outlines one T cell receptor beta chain sequence together with its context. The antigen remains undetermined. This sample stems from a study of long-term antiretroviral therapy in people with HIV. Study observations and caveats: The study found that diversity rose after ART but stayed below transplant donor controls. Information pertaining to ART adherence, viral resistance or therapeutic modifications was not obtained.

At the survey level, the v3.0 immunoSEQ assay was run. Clones were read by immunoSEQ multiplex PCR, and TCRdb kept only the in-frame ones, dropping some. In the table there are 25,000 to 35,000 clones, 85% to 90% of which are singletons. The CDR3 extends over 18 amino acids. Trimming left V 3 bases short and J 5 bases short, with 23 bases between. Germline CDR1 LNHDA, CDR2 SQIVND (reference sequence). The TCR sequence derives from a man between 50 and 59 years old with HIV. Sequenced material: unsorted PBMCs, taken 3.2 years before starting antiretroviral therapy. The rearrangement uses TRBV19 and TRBJ1-5; TRBD1 is a possible D gene (6 bases). The CDR3 DNA reads as TGTGCCAGTAGTATCCTCTTCTTGGGGGCGGAATTGTATCAGCCCCAGCATTTT. Amino acid sequence: CASSILFLGAELYQPQHF.